The 29 T cell receptor beta chains listed next were all sequenced from one sample in a study of T cells in Graves' hyperthyroidism and ophthalmopathy. Regions amplified from RNA transcripts were the TCR beta CDR3 regions. A first-round RT-PCR of the TCR CDR3 used the HTBI primer set. TCRdb itself ran the multiplex PCR reads through MiXCR, one entry per CDR3 protein. The profile covers about 740,000 distinct CDR3 sequences, with 12% to 15% appearing a single time and about a tenth taken by the ten largest. Sequencing used blood. Every receptor here comes from a woman aged 18-29 years with Graves' hyperthyroidism.

The chain has TRBV6-2 or TRBV6-3 and TRBJ2-7; a possible D gene is TRBD2 (7 bases). CDR1 is MNHEY and CDR2 is SVGEGT in the germline V gene. CDR3 length equals 12 residues. Trimming removed 8 bases at V and 6 bases at J, with 14 bases between. CDR3 residues: CASSKGGFEQYF. Here the CDR3 DNA reads TGTGCCAGCTCGAAGGGGGGGTTCGAGCAGTACTTC.

The chain has TRBV29-1 and TRBJ1-4; D gene ambiguous. Germline V gene lookup returns CDR1 SQVTM and CDR2 ANQGSEA. Trimming stripped 5 bases from V and 3 bases from J, with 19 bases between. The CDR3 sequence is 16 residues long. In DNA form, the CDR3 reads TGCAGCGTTCCTGCGCAAGGGAGAGGAGCTAATGAAAAACTGTTTTTT. This codes for CSVPAQGRGANEKLFF.

This clonotype was counted between two and nine times. The chain employs TRBV15 and TRBJ2-7; 9 bases align to TRBD2. V lost 4 bases and J lost 2; bases outside the gene matches: 6. Germline V gene lookup returns CDR1 LNHNV and CDR2 YYDKDF (reference sequence). The CDR3 consists of 15 residues. The CDR3 loop is CATSKTTSGPYEQYF. In nucleotides, the CDR3 is TGTGCCACCAGCAAAACGACTAGCGGTCCCTACGAGCAGTACTTC.

This clonotype showed up many times. The genes are TRBV10-1 and TRBJ2-7, with 8 nucleotides matching TRBD2. With V trimmed by 6 bases and J by 0 bases, 7 bases remained unmatched. Germline V gene sequence: CDR1 WNHNN, CDR2 SYGVQD (reference sequence). The CDR3 sequence is 15 residues long. This CDR3 reads CASRPTTSDSYEQYF. CDR3 coding DNA: TGCGCCAGCAGACCCACGACTAGCGACTCCTACGAGCAGTACTTC.

This clonotype was counted many times. V gene TRBV2 combines with J gene TRBJ2-7, with 7 nucleotides matching TRBD2. The CDR3 extends over 15 amino acids. CDR1 is SNHLY and CDR2 is FYNNEI in the germline V gene. V shed 7 bases, J shed 1 base, and the junction held 10 bases outside the gene matches. CDR3 residues: CASKEALAVSYEQYF. DNA for the CDR3: TGTGCCAGCAAAGAAGCGCTAGCGGTATCCTACGAGCAGTACTTC.

The table lists this clonotype with many counts. V and J are TRBV6-2 or TRBV6-3 and TRBJ2-1; TRBD2 might be the D (6 bases). Trimming took off 4 bases at V and 6 bases at J, with 10 bases between the two ends. The germline V gene encodes CDR1 MNHEY and CDR2 SVGEGT. This CDR3 comprises 13 residues. The DNA of the CDR3 is TGTGCCAGCAGTTTCGGACTAACCAATGAGCAGTTCTTC. This gives the protein CASSFGLTNEQFF.

This clonotype has a count of ten or more. The genes are TRBV11-2 and TRBJ2-7; no definite D call. The V end lost 0 bases, the J end lost 2 bases, and 11 bases lay between the germline ends. The CDR3 totals 15 residues. CDR1 is SGHAT and CDR2 is FQNNGV in the germline V gene. The chain's CDR3 is CASSLDWSETYEQYF. As DNA, the CDR3 is TGTGCCAGCAGCTTAGATTGGAGCGAGACCTACGAGCAGTACTTC.

CDR3 nucleotide sequence: TGCGCCAGCAGCTTGGATTTCTCGGGGGGACACTATGGCTACACCTTC. It is translated as CASSLDFSGGHYGYTF. This rearrangement joins TRBV5-1 to TRBJ1-2; weak D call: TRBD1 (5 bases). The CDR3 runs to 16 residues. Germline-derived CDR1 and CDR2 are SGHRS and YFSETQ. Trimming took 0 bases from V and 3 from J, leaving 15 bases between them.

There are a few counts of this clonotype. The J gene is TRBJ2-7, the V gene TRBV30, with 11 nucleotides matching TRBD2. This CDR3 spans 13 amino acids. J lost 7 bases, V lost 3 bases, and 5 bases had no gene match. Germline values: CDR1 GTSNPN, CDR2 SVGIG (reference sequence). The CDR3 is CAWRYSGRGEQYF. The DNA for the CDR3 is TGTGCCTGGAGGTATAGCGGGAGGGGGGAGCAGTACTTC.

CDR3 in amino acids: CSARNPKREGLGTDTQYF. CDR3 nucleotide sequence: TGCAGTGCTAGAAACCCTAAGCGGGAGGGCCTGGGCACAGATACGCAGTATTTT. The J gene is TRBJ2-3, the V gene TRBV20-1, with 10 positions matching TRBD2. The CDR3 runs to 18 residues. The germline gives CDR1 DFQATT, CDR2 SNEGSKA (reference sequence). V was pared by 2 bases and J by 1 base, with 12 bases of the junction left unmatched.

This clonotype was seen repeatedly, ten times or more. The V gene is TRBV30, the J gene TRBJ2-7; D perhaps matches TRBD2 (7 bases). V lost 3 bases to trimming and J lost 6 bases, with 15 bases between them. The germline gives CDR1 GTSNPN, CDR2 SVGIG (reference sequence). CDR3 size: 13 residues. The CDR3 is CAWSHVGGREQYF. The CDR3, as DNA: TGTGCCTGGAGCCATGTCGGGGGGCGCGAGCAGTACTTC.

This clonotype was observed many times. CDR3: CASSPGNVRRLNTGELFF. In DNA form, the CDR3 reads TGTGCCAGCAGCCCAGGGAACGTACGACGGTTGAACACCGGGGAGCTGTTTTTT. The genes are TRBV28 and TRBJ2-2, with TRBD1 as a possible D gene (5 bases). There are 18 residues in the CDR3. The V end was cut by 6 bases, the J end by 1 base, with 21 bases between. Germline-derived CDR1 and CDR2 are MDHEN and SYDVKM.

In this sample, this clonotype turned up a few times. V gene TRBV19 combines with J gene TRBJ2-1; the D call may be TRBD1 or TRBD2 (6 bases each). The CDR3 is 18 residues long. The V and J ends lost 3 bases and 0 bases respectively, with 18 bases between them. Germline CDR1 is LNHDA and CDR2 is SQIVND (reference sequence). CDR3 protein: CASSIGGVGGSSYNEQFF. The CDR3 coding sequence is TGTGCCAGTAGTATCGGGGGTGTAGGGGGTAGCTCCTACAATGAGCAGTTCTTC.

This clonotype was counted at least ten times. This sequence joins TRBV28 and TRBJ2-2; TRBD1 matches at 8 bases. Germline lookup yields CDR1 MDHEN and CDR2 SYDVKM. J was trimmed by 5 bases and V by 10 bases; bases with no gene match: 6. CDR3 length: 13 residues. In DNA form, the CDR3 reads TGTGCCAACCCGGACAGGGAAACCGGGGAGCTGTTTTTT. Translation gives CANPDRETGELFF.

This clonotype was counted between two and nine times. The chain couples TRBV10-3 to TRBJ2-1; 13 bases align to TRBD2. Germline V gene sequence: CDR1 ENHRY, CDR2 SYGVKD. This CDR3 comprises 17 residues. Trimming removed 2 bases from V and 4 bases from J; junction bases left unmatched: 5. CDR3 sequence reads: CAISERTSGSAYNEQFF. The CDR3, as DNA: TGTGCCATCAGTGAGCGGACTAGCGGGAGTGCTTACAATGAGCAGTTCTTC.

This clonotype was seen once. The V gene is TRBV19, the J gene TRBJ2-5; 7 bases line up with TRBD1. V lost 6 bases and J lost 5; bases outside the gene matches: 12. The CDR3 covers 15 residues. Germline V gene sequence: CDR1 LNHDA, CDR2 SQIVND (reference sequence). This CDR3 is CASSVLRTGGETQYF. The CDR3 DNA sequence: TGTGCCAGTAGCGTCCTCCGGACAGGTGGGGAGACCCAGTACTTC.

In its sample, this clonotype was seen many times. The rearrangement links TRBV11-2 to TRBJ2-1, with 8 positions matching TRBD2. The CDR3 totals 16 residues. The V gene's germline CDR1 is SGHAT and CDR2 FQNNGV. The V gene end was trimmed by 5 bases and the J gene end by 2 bases; junction bases not matched to a gene: 8. CDR3 bases: TGTGCCAGCAGCGGGGGGACTAGTGGAGCCTACAATGAGCAGTTCTTC. It specifies CASSGGTSGAYNEQFF. Full variable domain (outside the CDR3, taken from reference TRBV11-2 and TRBJ2-1): EAGVAQSPRYKIIEKRQSVAFWCNPISGHATLYWYQQILGQGPKLLIQFQNNGVVDDSQLPKDRFSAERLKGVDSTLKIQPAKLEDSAVYLCASSGGTSGAYNEQFFGPGTRLTVL.

The sample holds many counts of this clonotype. The rearrangement joins TRBV7-8 to TRBJ1-5, with no clear D. Germline V gene lookup returns CDR1 SGHVS and CDR2 FQNEAQ. CDR3 size: 14 residues. The germline V and J ends were trimmed by 1 base and 4 bases, with 8 bases remaining between them. The CDR3 is CASSLGLVNQPQHF. CDR3 DNA sequence: TGTGCCAGCAGCTTAGGGCTAGTGAATCAGCCCCAGCATTTT.

This clonotype turned up a few times. The gene calls are TRBV6-5 and TRBJ1-6; unclear D gene. Germline CDR1 and CDR2: MNHEY and SVGAGI. The CDR3 spans 17 residues. The V end was cut by 0 bases, the J end by 7 bases, with 16 bases between. CDR3 loop: CASSYSGSRVTNSPLHF. CDR3 DNA: TGTGCCAGCAGTTACTCGGGGTCTCGGGTGACAAATTCACCCCTCCACTTT.

The rearrangement uses TRBV6-5 and TRBJ1-6; D call uncertain. V lost 4 bases to trimming and J lost 7 bases, with 8 bases between them. Looked up from germline, CDR1 is MNHEY and CDR2 is SVGAGI. The CDR3 contains 13 residues. CDR3 amino acids: CASSWTGNSPLHF. For the CDR3, the DNA is TGTGCCAGCAGTTGGACCGGGAATTCACCCCTCCACTTT.

The chain recombines TRBV29-1 with TRBJ2-3, with D maybe TRBD2 (5 bases). V dropped 3 bases and J dropped 2 bases, with 9 bases sitting between them. Germline assignment: CDR1 SQVTM and CDR2 ANQGSEA. CDR3 length: 13 residues. The chain's CDR3 is CSVEAGNTDTQYF. The CDR3, as DNA: TGCAGCGTTGAGGCGGGCAACACAGATACGCAGTATTTT.

This clonotype has only a few counts. The chain recombines TRBV24-1 with TRBJ2-2; D not certain. CDR1 and CDR2 (germline): KGHDR, SFDVKD. Trimming took off 10 bases at V and 7 bases at J, with 15 bases between the two ends. This CDR3 has 13 amino acids. CDR3 residues: CATCGWLGGELFF. The CDR3 DNA sequence: TGTGCCACATGCGGATGGCTAGGCGGGGAGCTGTTTTTT.

This clonotype came up a few times. The genes are TRBV19 and TRBJ2-3, with 10 bases lining up with TRBD2. The junction had 8 bases not matched to a gene; V was cut back by 10 bases and J by 1 base. This CDR3 spans 15 amino acids. Germline V gene data show CDR1 as LNHDA and CDR2 as SQIVND (reference sequence). The CDR3 loop is CANIRTSGCTDTQYF. DNA of the CDR3: TGTGCCAATATCAGGACTAGCGGTTGCACAGATACGCAGTATTTT.

The rearrangement joins TRBV19 to TRBJ2-1; TRBD2 matches at 7 bases. This CDR3 has 16 residues. Trimming took 3 bases from V and 2 from J; bases not matched to a gene: 7. The germline gives CDR1 LNHDA, CDR2 SQIVND (reference sequence). DNA of the CDR3: TGTGCCAGTAGTATGGCGGCTAGCGGTACCTACAATGAGCAGTTCTTC. This codes for CASSMAASGTYNEQFF.

In this sample, this clonotype turned up many times. V is TRBV18 and J is TRBJ1-1; 9 bases are a match to TRBD1. CDR3 size: 15 residues. V shed 8 bases and J 2 bases; nucleotides not matched to a gene: 9. The V gene's germline CDR1 is KGHSH and CDR2 LQKENI. This chain's CDR3 is CASSPTGGLNTEAFF. In DNA, the CDR3 is TGTGCCAGCAGTCCTACAGGGGGCTTAAACACTGAAGCTTTCTTT.

This clonotype was seen ten or more times. The chain couples TRBV27 to TRBJ1-1; unclear D gene. Germline CDR1 reads MNHEY; CDR2 reads SMNVEV (reference sequence). The germline V and J ends were trimmed by 2 bases and 5 bases, with 12 bases remaining between them. CDR3 length: 14 residues. The CDR3: CASSLDSSGTEAFF. The CDR3 DNA reads TGTGCCAGCAGTTTAGACTCTTCGGGAACTGAAGCTTTCTTT.

This clonotype has ten or more counts. This rearrangement joins TRBV7-2 to TRBJ2-3; 8 nucleotides agree with TRBD2. V was clipped by 7 bases and J by 2 bases; unmatched bases: 8. The CDR3 loop spans 15 amino acids. The germline gives CDR1 SGHTA, CDR2 FQGNSA. CDR3 protein: CASTLRREDTDTQYF. In DNA form, the CDR3 reads TGTGCCAGCACGCTTCGGCGGGAGGACACAGATACGCAGTATTTT.

This clonotype turned up a few times. The rearrangement links TRBV20-1 to TRBJ2-1; no firm D call. Deletions cut 7 bases from V and 10 bases from J, with 14 bases between. Germline CDR1 and CDR2: DFQATT and SNEGSKA (reference sequence). CDR3 size: 11 residues. CDR3 protein: CSVASDPEQFF. DNA for the CDR3: TGCAGTGTTGCGTCGGACCCAGAGCAGTTCTTC.

This clonotype was observed many times. The chain links TRBV7-2 to TRBJ2-7, with 11 bases that match TRBD1. In germline, CDR1 is SGHTA, CDR2 FQGNSA. CDR3 size: 14 residues. Trimming took 3 bases from V and 3 from J; bases not matched to a gene: 1. The CDR3 DNA is TGTGCCAGCAGCTTCGGGACAGGGGGCTACGAGCAGTACTTC. It specifies CASSFGTGGYEQYF.